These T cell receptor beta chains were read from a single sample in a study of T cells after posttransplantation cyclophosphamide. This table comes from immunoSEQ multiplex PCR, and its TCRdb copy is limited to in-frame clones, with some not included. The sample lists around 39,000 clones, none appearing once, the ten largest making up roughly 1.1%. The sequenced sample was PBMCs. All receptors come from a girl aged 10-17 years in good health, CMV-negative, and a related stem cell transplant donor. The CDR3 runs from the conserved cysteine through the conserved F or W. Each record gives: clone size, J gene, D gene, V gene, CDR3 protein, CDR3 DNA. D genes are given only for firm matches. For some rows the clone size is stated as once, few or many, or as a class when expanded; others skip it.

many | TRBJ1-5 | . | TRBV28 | CASSLPGGSNQPQHF | TGTGCCAGCAGTTTACCCGGCGGGAGCAATCAGCCCCAGCATTTT
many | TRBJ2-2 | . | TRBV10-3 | CAIRQTENTGELFF | TGTGCCATCAGGCAGACAGAGAACACCGGGGAGCTGTTTTTT
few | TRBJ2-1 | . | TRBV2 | CASRPGVNEQFF | TGTGCCAGCCGGCCAGGGGTTAACGAGCAGTTCTTC
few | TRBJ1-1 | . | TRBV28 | CASSRRDLRRMNTEAFF | TGTGCCAGCAGTCGCCGCGACCTGAGGCGCATGAACACTGAAGCTTTCTTT
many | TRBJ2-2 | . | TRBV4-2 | CASSQDGQVERELFF | TGTGCCAGCAGCCAAGATGGTCAGGTTGAGAGGGAGCTGTTTTTT
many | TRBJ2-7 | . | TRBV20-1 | CSPFHEQYF | TGCAGCCCTTTCCACGAGCAGTACTTC
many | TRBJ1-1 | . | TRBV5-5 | CASSLAGTQNTEAFF | TGTGCCAGCAGCTTGGCCGGGACACAGAACACTGAAGCTTTCTTT
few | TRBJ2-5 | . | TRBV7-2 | CASSFQREETQYF | TGTGCCAGCAGCTTCCAGCGGGAAGAGACCCAGTACTTC
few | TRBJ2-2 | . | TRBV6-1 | CASSENYRVSGNTGELFF | TGTGCCAGCAGTGAAAACTACAGGGTGTCGGGGAACACCGGGGAGCTGTTTTTT
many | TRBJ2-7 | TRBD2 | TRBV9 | CASSLAGSSYEQYF | TGTGCCAGCAGCCTAGCGGGGAGCTCCTACGAGCAGTACTTC
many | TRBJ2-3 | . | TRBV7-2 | CASSLDQDFTDTQYF | TGTGCCAGCAGCTTAGACCAAGACTTCACAGATACGCAGTATTTT
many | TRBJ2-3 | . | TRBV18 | CASSPYGGSARTDTQYF | TGTGCCAGCTCACCGTACGGGGGTTCAGCCCGCACAGATACGCAGTATTTT
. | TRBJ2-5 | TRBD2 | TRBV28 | CASSPWTSGGQETQYF | TGTGCCAGCAGTCCCTGGACTAGCGGGGGCCAAGAGACCCAGTACTTC
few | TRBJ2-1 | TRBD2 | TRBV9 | CASSAPSAGGSYNEQFF | TGTGCCAGCAGCGCCCCCTCGGCGGGAGGATCCTACAATGAGCAGTTCTTC